This T cell receptor beta chain was retrieved from a study of blood T cell repertoires in COVID-19. Study as a whole: Samples taken during acute and convalescent COVID-19 were collected in the United States, Italy and Spain.

The V gene's germline CDR1 is SEHNR and CDR2 FQNEAQ (reference sequence). The CDR3 runs 13 residues. The V and J ends lost 6 bases and 4 bases respectively, with 12 bases between them. Method: immunoSEQ multiplex PCR; TCRdb's copy keeps in-frame clones and lacks some. The table lists 130,000 to 150,000 clones, approximately 90% of them singletons. The sample consisted of peripheral blood. The sequence derives from a woman aged 40 to 55 with acute or convalescent COVID-19. The rearrangement uses TRBV7-9 and TRBJ1-1; TRBD1 is a possible D gene (6 bases). The CDR3 DNA follows: TGTGCCAGCAGAAGGGGGTACGGCACTGAAGCTTTCTTT. It encodes CASRRGYGTEAFF. The complete variable domain, with remaining parts taken from reference TRBV7-9 and TRBJ1-1, reads DTGVSQNPRHKITKRGQNVTFRCDPISEHNRLYWYRQTLGQGPEFLTYFQNEAQLEKSRLLSDRFSAERPKGSFSTLEIQRTEQGDSAMYLCASRRGYGTEAFFGQGTRLTVV.